The clone carrying this T cell receptor beta chain is a singleton in its sample. Its antigen is unidentified. V lost 1 base and J lost 5, with 18 bases in between. The CDR3 covers 15 residues. The V gene's germline CDR1 is GTSNPN and CDR2 SVGIG (reference sequence). The sample belongs to a study of shared clonotypes between healthy human individuals. The table came from immunoSEQ multiplex PCR; TCRdb's copy has only in-frame clones and leaves some out. In the table there are about 2 million clones, approximately 95% of which are singletons. CD45RO-negative CD8 cells positively selected for CCR7 made up the naive population, which excluded terminally differentiated effector memory CD45RA+ cells. Study outcomes and limitations: An expected dependence of interdonor clonotype sharing on sequencing depth was noted. Lower generation probabilities were found for non-shared clonotypes than for those shared by all four donors.

Sequencing used naive CD8+ T cells sorted from blood. The gene calls are TRBV30 and TRBJ2-7; D is unclear. The receptor comes from a young man in good health. As DNA, the CDR3 is TGTGCCTGGAGTGCCCTTCCGGACGTGGGGAACGAGCAGTACTTC. This sequence encodes CAWSALPDVGNEQYF.